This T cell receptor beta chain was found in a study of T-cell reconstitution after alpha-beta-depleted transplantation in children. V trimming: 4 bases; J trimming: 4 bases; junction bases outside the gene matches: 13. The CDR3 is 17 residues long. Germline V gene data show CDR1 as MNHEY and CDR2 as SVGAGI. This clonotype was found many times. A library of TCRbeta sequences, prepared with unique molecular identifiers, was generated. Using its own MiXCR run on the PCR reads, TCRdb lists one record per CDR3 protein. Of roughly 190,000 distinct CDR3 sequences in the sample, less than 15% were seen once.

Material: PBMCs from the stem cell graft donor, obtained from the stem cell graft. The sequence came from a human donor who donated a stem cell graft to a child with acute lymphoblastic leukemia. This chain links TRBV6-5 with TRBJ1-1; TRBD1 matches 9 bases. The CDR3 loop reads CASSWSGTGSPGTEAFF. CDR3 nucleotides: TGTGCCAGCAGTTGGTCGGGGACAGGGTCGCCGGGCACTGAAGCTTTCTTT.